This T cell receptor (delta chain) was documented in a study of γδ T cells in repeated Plasmodium falciparum infection. Notes on the study in general: Malian children's Vdelta2-negative repertoires appeared more expanded and less diverse than Australians'.

TCRdb processed the multiplex PCR reads again with the CATT caller. The data show tens of thousands of delta-chain clones, 1.4% to 1.5% seen once. Flow sorting of PBMC yielded separate Vgamma9/Vdelta2+ and Vdelta2-negative gammadelta T cell populations for bulk repertoire analysis. This clone was picked up many times. Its antigen is unidentified. The amino acid sequence in TCRdb belongs to a much larger clone and departs from this DNA's translation at residue 16, likely a sequencing read error; the sequence shown is translated from the DNA. Looked up from germline, CDR1 is TSWWSYY and CDR2 is QGS. The length of the CDR3 is 20 residues.

This sequence originates from a pool of human donors (malaria-infected and uninfected, not separated). This chain uses TRDV1 with TRDJ1; 9 bases fit TRDD3. The sequenced sample was gamma-delta T cells from blood. In DNA, the CDR3 is TGTGCTCTTGGGGAGGCTAGGAGGCTGGGGGATCCTTGGTACACCGGTAAACTCATCTTT. The encoded protein is CALGEARRLGDPWYTGKLIF.